A selection of T cell receptor beta chains follows, all from one sample in a study of CD8+ T cells in alopecia areata. Repertoires were generated with immunoSEQ multiplex PCR, while TCRdb's copy carries only in-frame clones and drops some. The sample lists about 270,000 clones, about 60% occurring once. The sample consisted of CD4+ T cells sorted from blood, taken around week 54, from a patient treated with tofacitinib. The receptors were gathered from a human donor with alopecia areata. The CDR3 runs from the conserved cysteine through the conserved F or W. A D gene is named only where the DNA matches it firmly. Not all rows give a size; the values are once, few, many and, for expanded clones, a class.

clone_size j_call d_call v_call cdr3_nt cdr3_aa
NA TRBJ2-1 NA TRBV7-8 TGTGCCACCGGGAGCGAACAGTATTACAATGAGCAGTTCTTC CATGSEQYYNEQFF
NA TRBJ2-7 NA TRBV5-1 TGCGCCAGCAGCTTTGGCAGGGCCGAGCAGTACTTC CASSFGRAEQYF
NA TRBJ1-2 NA TRBV7-8 TGTGCCAGCAGCTTAGGTCAGAACTATGGCTACACCTTC CASSLGQNYGYTF
NA TRBJ2-7 NA TRBV5-4 TGTGCCAGCAGCCCTAGCCCACAGGGAATGAATGAGCAGTACTTC CASSPSPQGMNEQYF
NA TRBJ1-1 NA TRBV5-4 TGTGCCAGCAGCTTCGATGGGGGAACCCTGAACACTGAAGCTTTCTTT CASSFDGGTLNTEAFF
few TRBJ1-5 NA TRBV30 TGTGCCTGGAGTGCTCAGGGTCATCAGCCCCAGCATTTT CAWSAQGHQPQHF
NA TRBJ2-1 NA TRBV7-8 TGTGCCAGCAGCCCCCTGACCGGGTCCTACAATGAGCAGTTCTTC CASSPLTGSYNEQFF
NA TRBJ1-2 NA TRBV11-2 TGTGCCAGCAGCTTAGGGGGCTCTAACTATGGCTACACCTTC CASSLGGSNYGYTF
few TRBJ1-5 NA TRBV7-2 TGTGCCAGCAGCTTACAGGGCAATCAGCCCCAGCATTTT CASSLQGNQPQHF
few TRBJ2-5 NA TRBV6-1 TGTGCCAGCAAGGGGGAAGTGGAGACCCAGTACTTC CASKGEVETQYF
NA TRBJ1-1 NA TRBV30 TGTGCCTGGAGTGTACAGGTAAACACTGAAGCTTTCTTT CAWSVQVNTEAFF
NA TRBJ1-2 TRBD1 TRBV6-5 TGTGCCAGCAGTTACCGGGGGACAGGGGGCTATGGCTACACCTTC CASSYRGTGGYGYTF
NA TRBJ1-2 NA TRBV30 TGTGCCGGTGGTATCTATGGCTACACCTTC CAGGIYGYTF
NA TRBJ2-2 NA TRBV30 TGTGCCAGATACCAGGGGTCCGGGGAGCTGTTTTTT CARYQGSGELFF
once TRBJ2-3 NA TRBV2 TGTGCCAGCAGTGACGCGGCAGGGCCAGATACGCAGTATTTT CASSDAAGPDTQYF
NA TRBJ2-3 NA TRBV4-3 TGCGCCAGCAGCTTCACAGCTCTTGGCACAGATACGCAGTATTTT CASSFTALGTDTQYF
few TRBJ2-3 NA TRBV29-1 TGCAGCGTTGGACGGGGCACAGATACGCAGTATTTT CSVGRGTDTQYF
few TRBJ1-2 NA TRBV2 TGTGCCAGCAACCCGCAGGTTGAGTATGGCTACACCTTC CASNPQVEYGYTF
NA TRBJ1-2 NA TRBV7-2 TGTGCCAGCAGCATAAGACAAGGCGGCTACACCTTC CASSIRQGGYTF
NA TRBJ1-5 NA TRBV29-1 TGCAGCGTTGAAGAAGCCTTCAATCAGCCCCAGCATTTT CSVEEAFNQPQHF
few TRBJ1-2 NA TRBV19 TGTGCCAGTAGGCGAACATCGGGAGGCTACACCTTC CASRRTSGGYTF
NA TRBJ2-4 TRBD1 TRBV4-1 TGCGCCAGCAGCGGACAGGGGAGAGCCAAAAACATTCAGTACTTC CASSGQGRAKNIQYF
NA TRBJ1-1 NA TRBV15 TGTGCCACCAGCAGAGGTGAACATTATGACCGGGGCACTGAAGCTTTCTTT CATSRGEHYDRGTEAFF
few TRBJ2-5 TRBD1 TRBV23-1 TGCGCCAGCAGTCCCATAACAGGGGCACAAGAGACCCAGTACTTC CASSPITGAQETQYF
NA TRBJ1-1 NA TRBV27 TGTGCCACCCCCCGGGGCGGGGAAGCTTTCTTT CATPRGGEAFF
NA TRBJ2-5 NA TRBV7-2 TGTGCCAGCAGCTTAGCGGCCTCGAGACGATACCAAGAGACCCAGTACTTC CASSLAASRRYQETQYF
NA TRBJ1-1 NA TRBV6-5 TGTGCCAGCAGCGCGTCACGGTTTGAAGCTTTCTTT CASSASRFEAFF
NA TRBJ2-7 TRBD1 TRBV7-9 TGTGCCAGCAGCTTAGCAACAGGGGGCGAGTACGAGCAGTACTTC CASSLATGGEYEQYF
NA TRBJ1-5 NA TRBV29-1 TGCAGCGTTGTGACGAATAGCAATCAGCCCCAGCATTTT CSVVTNSNQPQHF
once TRBJ2-7 NA TRBV5-4 TGTGCCAGCAGCCACCGGTCTAGTGGGAACTACGAGCAGTACTTC CASSHRSSGNYEQYF
NA TRBJ2-2 NA TRBV11-3 TGTGCCAGCGGCCGGGACGGATCGAACACCGGGGAGCTGTTTTTT CASGRDGSNTGELFF
few TRBJ2-3 TRBD2 TRBV10-3 TGTGCCATCAGTGGGACTAGCGGGGGAGATACGCAGTATTTT CAISGTSGGDTQYF
NA TRBJ2-7 TRBD2 TRBV29-1 TGCAGCGTTGAGGGGCTAGCGGGGGACGAGCAGTACTTC CSVEGLAGDEQYF
NA TRBJ1-3 NA TRBV30 TGTGCCTGGAGTGCAGGAAACACCATATATTTT CAWSAGNTIYF
NA TRBJ1-6 NA TRBV7-2 TGTGCCAGCAGCCACCCGACGGCCCCCCTCCACTTT CASSHPTAPLHF
NA TRBJ2-3 NA TRBV29-1 TGCAGCGTTGAAGTTGGTGGCACAGATACGCAGTATTTT CSVEVGGTDTQYF
few TRBJ1-4 TRBD1 TRBV10-3 TGTGCCATCAGTGAAGACAGGGGGGAGAAACTGTTTTTT CAISEDRGEKLFF
NA TRBJ2-5 NA TRBV29-1 TGCAGCGTTGACCCCGGGAAGCAAGAGACCCAGTACTTC CSVDPGKQETQYF
NA TRBJ1-2 NA TRBV14 TGTGCCAGCAGCAGGGACATCTCCTATGGCTACACCTTC CASSRDISYGYTF
NA TRBJ1-5 NA TRBV30 TGTGCCTGGCCCCGGGCAGGGAAGAATCAGCCCCAGCATTTT CAWPRAGKNQPQHF
NA TRBJ2-7 NA TRBV4-2 TGTGCCAGCAGCCAAGAAACTTTGGGGGTGGGGTACGAGCAGTACTTC CASSQETLGVGYEQYF